The 17 T cell receptor beta chains below all came from one sample that was sequenced in a study of blood T cell repertoires in COVID-19. Assay: immunoSEQ multiplex PCR; the TCRdb copy retains only in-frame clones and omits some. The repertoire includes 200,000 to 300,000 clones, around 83% of them detected once, and 9.6% sits in the top ten. Sequences were obtained from peripheral blood. Source of these receptors: an elderly woman with acute or convalescent COVID-19.

The CDR3 region is CASNDFTNSPLHF. CDR3 sequence (DNA): TGTGCCAGTAATGACTTTACGAATTCACCCCTCCACTTT. The chain links TRBV19 to TRBJ1-6; D is undetermined. V gave up 7 bases and J gave up 7 bases, with 11 bases separating them. The CDR3 totals 13 residues. In germline, CDR1 is LNHDA, CDR2 SQIVND (reference sequence).

V usage is TRBV6-6 and J usage is TRBJ1-2; D possibly corresponds to TRBD1 (5 bases). Germline CDR1 reads MNHNY; CDR2 reads SVGAGI (reference sequence). There are 13 residues in the CDR3. The V and J ends lost 6 bases and 4 bases respectively, with 12 bases between them. The CDR3 is CASRTGVGYGYTF. The CDR3 DNA is TGTGCCAGCAGAACGGGGGTGGGCTATGGCTACACCTTC.

The CDR3 bases are TGTGCCAGTAGTCGGACAGGGCCCGACGGCGGGGAGACCCAGTACTTC. Its translation is CASSRTGPDGGETQYF. V gene TRBV19 combines with J gene TRBJ2-5, with TRBD1 identical over 8 bases. The CDR3 spans 16 residues. V gave up 5 bases and J gave up 5 bases; unmatched junction bases: 13. Germline loops: CDR1 LNHDA, CDR2 SQIVND (reference sequence).

The chain's CDR3 is CASSRGVNYGYTF. CDR3 sequence (DNA): TGTGCCAGTAGTAGGGGAGTGAACTATGGCTACACCTTC. The V and J genes are TRBV19 and TRBJ1-2; no clear D. Trimming stripped 4 bases from V and 2 bases from J, with 8 bases between. The CDR3 has 13 amino acids. Looked up from germline, CDR1 is LNHDA and CDR2 is SQIVND (reference sequence).

A single count supports this clone. The rearrangement joins TRBV19 to TRBJ2-7, with D possibly matching TRBD1 (5 bases). Germline-derived CDR1 and CDR2 are LNHDA and SQIVND (reference sequence). Between the trimmed V and J ends, which lost 1 base and 2 bases, there was a span of 15 bases. The CDR3 length is 16 residues. The CDR3 protein is CASSIVTTVSPYEQYF. The CDR3 DNA reads as TGTGCCAGTAGTATAGTAACGACAGTCAGCCCCTACGAGCAGTACTTC. The full variable domain, with the rest looked up from reference TRBV19 and TRBJ2-7, is DGGITQSPKYLFRKEGQNVTLSCEQNLNHDAMYWYRQDPGQGLRLIYYSQIVNDFQKGDIAEGYSVSREKKESFPLTVTSAQKNPTAFYLCASSIVTTVSPYEQYFGPGTRLTVT.

The CDR3 spells CASQTRDSSEKLFF. For the CDR3, the DNA is TGTGCCTCGCAAACCCGGGACAGCTCTGAAAAACTGTTTTTT. This sequence joins TRBV7-9 and TRBJ1-4; 7 bases agree with TRBD1. The V segment lost 11 bases and the J segment 7 bases; nucleotides outside the gene matches: 13. The CDR3 is made up of 14 amino acids. Germline CDR1 and CDR2: SEHNR and FQNEAQ (reference sequence).

This clone was counted a few times. This rearrangement joins TRBV30 to TRBJ1-2; 10 bases match TRBD1. The CDR3 extends over 14 amino acids. Germline CDR1 GTSNPN, CDR2 SVGIG (reference sequence). Trimming cost V 3 bases and J 4 bases; bases outside gene matches: 5. This chain's CDR3 is CAWSDRGRGYGYTF. CDR3 in DNA: TGTGCCTGGAGCGACAGGGGGCGCGGCTATGGCTACACCTTC.

This clone was seen more than once but under ten times. V usage is TRBV2 and J usage is TRBJ1-5; 10 bases are a match to TRBD1. Germline loops: CDR1 SNHLY, CDR2 FYNNEI. This CDR3 has 15 residues. Unmatched junction bases numbered 8, after V lost 6 bases and J lost 6 bases. The chain's CDR3 is CASRTGTGDGQPQHF. The CDR3 DNA is TGTGCCAGCAGGACCGGGACAGGGGACGGTCAGCCCCAGCATTTT.

The chain links TRBV30 to TRBJ2-1, with a weak D call TRBD2 (5 bases). Germline-derived CDR1 and CDR2 are GTSNPN and SVGIG (reference sequence). Deletions cut 8 bases from V and 5 bases from J, with 10 bases between. This CDR3 region has 11 residues. CDR3: CAGGENNEQFF. CDR3 bases: TGTGCCGGTGGGGAGAACAATGAGCAGTTCTTC. The full variable domain, its missing parts supplied by reference TRBV30 and TRBJ2-1, is SQTIHQWPATLVQPVGSPLSLECTVEGTSNPNLYWYRQAAGRGLQLLFYSVGIGQISSEVPQNLSASRPQDRQFILSSKKLLLSDSGFYLCAGGENNEQFFGPGTRLTVL.

V gene TRBV28 combines with J gene TRBJ2-7, with no clear D. V lost 2 bases to trimming and J lost 4 bases, with 6 bases between them. The CDR3 runs 12 residues. Germline values: CDR1 MDHEN, CDR2 SYDVKM. The CDR3 region has the DNA TGTGCCAGCAGTTTACGAGCGTACGAGCAGTACTTC. It translates to CASSLRAYEQYF.

V and J are TRBV28 and TRBJ1-1; D not resolved. V gave up 5 bases and J gave up 1 base, with 14 bases separating them. This CDR3 region has 15 residues. Germline V gives CDR1 MDHEN, CDR2 SYDVKM. CDR3 region: CASSPARVANTEAFF. The CDR3 coding sequence is TGTGCCAGCAGTCCCGCGAGAGTAGCGAACACTGAAGCTTTCTTT.

This clone was seen more than once but under ten times. V gene TRBV28 combines with J gene TRBJ1-5; D is uncertain. Trimming stripped 1 base from V and 7 bases from J, with 11 bases between. Germline loops: CDR1 MDHEN, CDR2 SYDVKM. The CDR3 is made up of 14 amino acids. For the CDR3, the DNA is TGTGCCAGCAGTTTATTTGGGCTCCTCCAGCCCCAGCATTTT. It encodes CASSLFGLLQPQHF.

This clone has only one observation. The V and J genes are TRBV5-1 and TRBJ2-7; 12 bases align to TRBD2. Germline values: CDR1 SGHRS, CDR2 YFSETQ. This CDR3 region has 15 residues. After removal of 4 bases from V and 5 bases from J, the junction contained 7 bases not matched to a gene. The CDR3 bases are TGCGCCAGCAGCGGACGGACTAGCGGGGACCACGAGCAGTACTTC. Translating it yields CASSGRTSGDHEQYF.

The V gene is TRBV5-1, the J gene TRBJ2-1; 8 bases are shared with TRBD2. The CDR3 is 16 residues long. V dropped 4 bases and J dropped 5; count of bases not matched to a gene: 11. Germline-derived CDR1 and CDR2 are SGHRS and YFSETQ. The DNA for the CDR3 is TGCGCCAGCAGCAGGCAGCTCGGCGGGGGGAACAATGAGCAGTTCTTC. Its protein product is CASSRQLGGGNNEQFF.

This clone was observed a single time. The gene calls are TRBV27 and TRBJ2-1, with 12 bases fitting TRBD2. The CDR3 covers 17 residues. The germline CDR1 and CDR2 sequences are MNHEY and SMNVEV (reference sequence). V was pared by 0 bases and J by 7 bases, with 7 bases of the junction left unmatched. The chain's CDR3 is CASSLSRLAGGPNEQFF. The CDR3 nucleotides read TGTGCCAGCAGTTTATCGAGGCTAGCGGGGGGGCCTAATGAGCAGTTCTTC.

This clone is a singleton in its sample. V gene TRBV18 combines with J gene TRBJ1-2; D not certain. This CDR3 is built from 13 residues. Per the germline V gene, CDR1 is KGHSH and CDR2 is LQKENI. V was pared by 6 bases and J by 2 bases, with 10 bases between. CDR3 region: CASSQDPNYGYTF. CDR3 nucleotide sequence: TGTGCCAGCTCCCAGGATCCCAACTATGGCTACACCTTC.

This chain uses TRBV13 with TRBJ2-3; 9 nucleotides agree with TRBD1. This CDR3 spans 17 amino acids. V lost 5 bases, J lost 2 bases, and 11 bases stayed unmatched. Per the germline V gene, CDR1 is PRHDT and CDR2 is FYEKMQ (reference sequence). In DNA form, the CDR3 reads TGTGCCAGCAGCCCCCGCGGGACAGGGCCTTCCACAGATACGCAGTATTTT. Its protein is CASSPRGTGPSTDTQYF.